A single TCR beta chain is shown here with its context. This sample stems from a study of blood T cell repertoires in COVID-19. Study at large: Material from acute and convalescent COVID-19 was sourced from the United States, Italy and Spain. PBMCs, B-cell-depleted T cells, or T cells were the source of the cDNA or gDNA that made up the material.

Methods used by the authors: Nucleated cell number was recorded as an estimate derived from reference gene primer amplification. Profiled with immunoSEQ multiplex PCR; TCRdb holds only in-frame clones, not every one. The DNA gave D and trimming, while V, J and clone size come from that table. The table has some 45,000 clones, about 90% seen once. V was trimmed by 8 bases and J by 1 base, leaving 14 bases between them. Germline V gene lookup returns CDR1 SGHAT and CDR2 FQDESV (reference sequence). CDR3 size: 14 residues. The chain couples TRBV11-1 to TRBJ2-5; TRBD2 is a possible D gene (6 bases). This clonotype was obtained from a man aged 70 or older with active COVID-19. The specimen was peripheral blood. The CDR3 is CASRRGSLQETQYF. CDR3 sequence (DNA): TGTGCCAGCCGGCGGGGTTCCCTCCAAGAGACCCAGTACTTC.